A selection of T cell receptor beta chains follows, all from one sample in a study of siplizumab effects on memory and regulatory T cells. Some clones are missing from TCRdb's copy, which holds only in-frame ones; the method was immunoSEQ multiplex PCR. The sample has about 98,000 clones; roughly 92% are singletons. The sequencing input was CD4+ T cells sorted from blood. The receptors originated from a human donor in good health. Each CDR3 is given with its conserved first and last residue. Fields, in order: V gene, clone size, D gene, CDR3 protein. A D gene is named only where the DNA matches it firmly. The listing skips clone size in some rows; elsewhere it reads once, few, many or a size class.

v_call: TRBV28
clone_size: .
d_call: .
cdr3_aa: CASTTITEAFF

v_call: TRBV6-6
clone_size: .
d_call: TRBD2
cdr3_aa: CASSYGREGETQYF

v_call: TRBV18
clone_size: .
d_call: TRBD1
cdr3_aa: CASSPLRDSYYGYTF

v_call: TRBV2
clone_size: few
d_call: TRBD1
cdr3_aa: CASTRDRATGELFF

v_call: TRBV29-1
clone_size: .
d_call: .
cdr3_aa: CSVELRPSTGELFF

v_call: TRBV18
clone_size: .
d_call: TRBD2
cdr3_aa: CASSRPLAGVDTDTQYF

v_call: TRBV23-1
clone_size: .
d_call: .
cdr3_aa: CASSGIPGTSYGYTF

v_call: TRBV10-2
clone_size: .
d_call: .
cdr3_aa: CAGGSAENTQYF

v_call: TRBV14
clone_size: .
d_call: TRBD1
cdr3_aa: CASRGQVSEKLFF

v_call: TRBV29-1
clone_size: .
d_call: TRBD1
cdr3_aa: CSVTLTGSYDGYTF

v_call: TRBV6-1
clone_size: .
d_call: .
cdr3_aa: CASTTSGQLKTQYF

v_call: TRBV28
clone_size: .
d_call: .
cdr3_aa: CASRASVARVTGELFF

v_call: TRBV10-1
clone_size: .
d_call: .
cdr3_aa: CASSYLPGHGISEQYF

v_call: TRBV6-5
clone_size: .
d_call: .
cdr3_aa: CASMQFTEAFF

v_call: TRBV18
clone_size: .
d_call: TRBD1
cdr3_aa: CASSRGTGGGEPQHF

v_call: TRBV6-1
clone_size: .
d_call: TRBD1
cdr3_aa: CASSSRDSLTDTQYF

v_call: TRBV28
clone_size: .
d_call: .
cdr3_aa: CASNTPTGKGNQPQHF

v_call: TRBV7-3
clone_size: .
d_call: TRBD2
cdr3_aa: CASSQRLAGVPGGRTDTQYF

v_call: TRBV19
clone_size: .
d_call: .
cdr3_aa: CASSIAANARGYTF

v_call: TRBV18
clone_size: .
d_call: .
cdr3_aa: CASSPNREWGYTF

v_call: TRBV5-1
clone_size: few
d_call: TRBD2
cdr3_aa: CASSLNLAGANEQFF

v_call: TRBV18
clone_size: .
d_call: .
cdr3_aa: CASSPQAGHSGANVLTF

v_call: TRBV10-3
clone_size: .
d_call: TRBD2
cdr3_aa: CAISEPNLGLAGGLNTDTQYF